Presented here are 16 T cell receptor beta chains from one specimen sequenced in a study of blood T cells in healthy people across ages (dated by TCRdb to between 2015 and 2016). Receptors were amplified or captured by 5' RACE. Sequencing used an Illumina HiSeq 2500. A second PCR of 7 to 11 cycles was performed with a sample-barcoded 5' primer and a J-beta primer mix. TCRdb reworked the public reads: Q25 trimming with fastp, MiXCR clone assembly, productive beta chains retained. One record per CDR3 amino acid sequence lists the most common genes and DNA. For this sample the table gives approximately 900,000 distinct CDR3 sequences, of which roughly 43% were detected only once. The biggest ten clones account for roughly 12% of the sample. Source material: blood. Receptor source: a man younger than 40 in good health.

This clonotype was counted a few times. The chain combines TRBV4-3 with TRBJ2-1, with 15 bases identical to TRBD2. J lost 8 bases, V lost 4 bases, and 6 bases had no gene match. Germline values: CDR1 LGHNA, CDR2 YSLEER. This CDR3 has 16 residues. The chain's CDR3 is CASSPGLAGGVYEQFF. The DNA for the CDR3 is TGCGCCAGCAGCCCGGGACTAGCGGGGGGAGTATATGAGCAGTTCTTC.

The chain uses TRBV4-2 and TRBJ2-1, with 8 bases matching TRBD2. The germline V gene has CDR1 LGHNA and CDR2 YNFKEQ. CDR3 length: 15 amino acids. The J segment lost 9 bases and the V segment lost 0 bases, leaving 7 bases of the junction unmatched. In nucleotides, the CDR3 is TGTGCCAGCAGCCAAGATCGGGCCACTAGCGGTGAGCAGTTCTTC. Protein sequence: CASSQDRATSGEQFF.

This clonotype was counted a few times. This chain joins TRBV6-2 or TRBV6-3 and TRBJ2-1; D remains ambiguous. The last part of the DNA fits TRBJ2-7 better; the J call may be wrong. The CDR3 spans 15 residues. Germline V gene lookup returns CDR1 MNHEY and CDR2 SVGEGT. The CDR3 spells CASSRVPFSYNEQYF. The CDR3 region has the DNA TGTGCCAGCAGCCGGGTTCCGTTTTCCTACAATGAGCAGTACTTC.

The chain combines TRBV6-5 with TRBJ2-7; no firm D call. There are 12 residues in the CDR3. V shed 9 bases and J shed 2 bases, with 11 bases lying between them. Germline V gives CDR1 MNHEY, CDR2 SVGAGI. CDR3 residues: CASQTPAYEQYF. DNA of the CDR3: TGTGCCAGTCAGACTCCAGCCTACGAGCAGTACTTC.

V gene TRBV27 combines with J gene TRBJ1-2, with 7 bases matching TRBD1. Looked up from germline, CDR1 is MNHEY and CDR2 is SMNVEV (reference sequence). This CDR3 contains 13 residues. Unmatched junction bases numbered 7, after V lost 5 bases and J lost 7 bases. The CDR3 coding sequence is TGTGCCAGCAGTGTAGGGGGCAGGGGTGGCTACACCTTC. It yields the protein CASSVGGRGGYTF.

The gene calls are TRBV7-9 and TRBJ1-2, with D perhaps TRBD1 (5 bases). The germline V gene has CDR1 SEHNR and CDR2 FQNEAQ (reference sequence). This CDR3 contains 12 residues. V was pared by 7 bases and J by 7 bases, with 13 bases between. This chain's CDR3 is CASTEGPLGYTF. The CDR3 DNA reads as TGTGCCAGCACGGAGGGGCCTCTTGGCTACACCTTC.

The chain has TRBV29-1 and TRBJ1-2; possibly TRBD1 for D (5 bases). V shed 0 bases and J shed 6 bases, with 8 bases lying between them. Germline CDR1 reads SQVTM; CDR2 reads ANQGSEA. The CDR3 covers 12 residues. The CDR3 DNA is TGCAGCGTTGAAGAGGGACCGCATGGCTACACCTTC. Translation: CSVEEGPHGYTF.

This chain uses TRBV4-3 with TRBJ2-6; unclear D gene. Germline CDR1 LGHNA, CDR2 YSLEER. The CDR3 has 18 residues. Trimming pared 1 base from V and 0 bases from J, leaving 13 bases between. For the CDR3, the DNA is TGCGCCAGCAGCCAAGTCGGCAGCATATTCTCTGGGGCCAACGTCCTGACTTTC. This sequence encodes CASSQVGSIFSGANVLTF.

The rearrangement links TRBV7-8 to TRBJ1-2; unclear D gene. The CDR3 is made up of 12 amino acids. Trimming took 4 bases from V and 7 from J, leaving 10 bases between them. CDR1 and CDR2 (germline): SGHVS, FQNEAQ. The CDR3 region is CASSYGTAGYTF. The CDR3 nucleotides are TGTGCCAGCAGCTACGGCACAGCTGGCTACACCTTC.

The rearrangement joins TRBV6-5 to TRBJ2-7; D is possibly TRBD1 (6 bases). Trimming stripped 7 bases from V and 5 bases from J, with 9 bases between. CDR1 is MNHEY and CDR2 is SVGAGI in the germline V gene. This CDR3 is built from 11 residues. The CDR3 DNA is TGTGCCAGCACCAGGGGTAACGAGCAGTACTTC. The encoded protein is CASTRGNEQYF.

The rearrangement uses TRBV7-2 and TRBJ2-1; 10 bases are a match to TRBD1. This CDR3 contains 14 residues. Germline V gene data show CDR1 as SGHTA and CDR2 as FQGNSA. V shed 5 bases and J 7 bases; nucleotides not matched to a gene: 5. CDR3 nucleotide sequence: TGTGCCAGCAGCGTTACGGGACAGGGGAATGAGCAGTTCTTC. Translation: CASSVTGQGNEQFF.

The chain combines TRBV6-5 with TRBJ2-7; TRBD2 matches 8 bases. CDR1 MNHEY and CDR2 SVGAGI come from the germline V gene. The CDR3 extends over 13 amino acids. The V and J ends lost 8 bases and 3 bases, in that order; junction bases with no gene match: 6. The CDR3 loop reads CASRAGVDYEQYF. The DNA for the CDR3 is TGTGCCAGCCGAGCGGGGGTCGACTACGAGCAGTACTTC.

This clonotype was counted a single time. J is TRBJ1-4 and V is TRBV12-3 or TRBV12-4; D unresolved. V lost 10 bases and J lost 7, with 16 bases in between. The CDR3 has 13 residues. The CDR3 nucleotides are TGTGCCACTTCGGGAGGACGGGGTGAAAAACTGTTTTTT. Its translation is CATSGGRGEKLFF.

Only a few counts were recorded for this clonotype. The CDR3 here is CATSDSSGGAGYNEQFF. DNA for the CDR3: TGTGCCACCAGTGATTCTAGCGGGGGGGCCGGTTACAATGAGCAGTTCTTC. This chain joins TRBV24-1 and TRBJ2-1, with 12 bases identical to TRBD2. In germline, CDR1 is KGHDR, CDR2 SFDVKD. J gave up 4 bases and V 2 bases, and 5 bases lay outside the gene matches. The CDR3 spans 17 residues.

This clonotype has just a few counts. The J gene is TRBJ2-7, the V gene TRBV12-3 or TRBV12-4; possibly TRBD1 or TRBD2 for D (5 bases each). The V and J ends lost 2 bases and 9 bases respectively, with 11 bases between them. This CDR3 comprises 12 residues. The CDR3 loop is CASSLTGAVQYF. Here the CDR3 DNA reads TGTGCCAGCAGTTTAACCGGGGCTGTGCAGTACTTC.

This chain connects TRBV10-2 to TRBJ2-4, with 10 bases matching TRBD1. The J call may not be correct, given that the DNA end is closer to TRBJ2-7. From germline, CDR1 is WSHSY and CDR2 SAAADI. This CDR3 spans 17 amino acids. The CDR3 coding sequence is TGCGCCAGCAGTGCCAAGCGCGGACAGGGGGTCGGATACGAGCAGTACTTC. Translated: CASSAKRGQGVGYEQYF.